What follows are 7 T cell receptor beta chains derived from one specimen sequenced in a study of CD8 T cells in ankylosing spondylitis. TCRdb redid the calling of the 5' RACE reads with MiXCR, one entry per CDR3 protein. Of 150,000 to 200,000 distinct CDR3 sequences listed, around 20% are singletons. Sequenced sample: blood, either unsorted or a sorted T cell fraction (not recorded which). These receptor sequences come from a male donor with ankylosing spondylitis or in good health (not recorded which).

This clonotype has at least ten counts. The V gene is TRBV5-1, the J gene TRBJ1-5, with D hard to call. Trimming shortened V by 4 bases and J by 7 bases, and 15 bases separated the two germline ends. Germline CDR1 SGHRS, CDR2 YFSETQ. The CDR3 sequence is 14 residues long. The CDR3 sequence is CASSAGVSGQPQHF. CDR3 sequence (DNA): TGCGCCAGCAGCGCCGGGGTTTCGGGGCAGCCCCAGCATTTT.

This clonotype was seen many times. The chain has TRBV20-1 and TRBJ2-7; 7 positions agree with TRBD1. The CDR3 extends over 14 amino acids. CDR1 and CDR2 from the germline V gene are DFQATT and SNEGSKA (reference sequence). V shed 4 bases and J 0 bases; nucleotides not matched to a gene: 6. CDR3: CSANLGQFSYEQYF. CDR3 nucleotide sequence: TGCAGTGCTAACCTGGGACAGTTCTCCTACGAGCAGTACTTC.

The sample holds many counts of this clonotype. The rearrangement joins TRBV7-2 to TRBJ2-3; TRBD2 matches 10 bases. Losses at the gene ends were 5 bases for V and 0 bases for J; bases not matched to a gene: 2. From germline, CDR1 is SGHTA and CDR2 FQGNSA. There are 15 residues in the CDR3. The CDR3 nucleotides are TGTGCCAGCAGCACTAGCGGGATTAGCACAGATACGCAGTATTTT. This translates into CASSTSGISTDTQYF.

J is TRBJ2-1 and V is TRBV5-4, with a possible D match to TRBD1 (6 bases). V lost 0 bases and J lost 15, with 13 bases in between. The CDR3 extends over 12 amino acids. CDR1 is SGHNT and CDR2 is YYREEE in the germline V gene (reference sequence). DNA for the CDR3: TGTGCCAGCAGCTTGGAGACTGGGGGCCTGTTCTTC. This codes for CASSLETGGLFF.

About this clonotype: The CDR3 does not close with the conserved phenylalanine or tryptophan, likely indicating a read error. The chain has TRBV29-1 and TRBJ1-2; D might be TRBD1 (5 bases). This CDR3 contains 15 residues. V was clipped by 3 bases and J by 7 bases, with 21 bases between them. Germline CDR1 SQVTM, CDR2 ANQGSEA. CDR3 loop: CSVESLGQGVFGYTL. In DNA, the CDR3 is TGCAGCGTTGAGTCCTTGGGGCAGGGAGTGTTTGGCTACACCCTC.

This clonotype was seen a few times. The CDR3: CASSRDRGDTEAFF. The CDR3 bases are TGCGCCAGCAGCCGCGACAGGGGGGACACTGAAGCTTTCTTT. The chain couples TRBV5-1 to TRBJ1-1; 9 nucleotides agree with TRBD1. CDR3 length: 14 residues. Germline V CDR1 and CDR2: SGHRS, YFSETQ. With 4 bases clipped from V and 3 bases from J, the junction kept 4 bases outside the gene matches.

V is TRBV20-1 and J is TRBJ1-5; weak D call: TRBD1 (6 bases). The V gene's germline CDR1 is DFQATT and CDR2 SNEGSKA (reference sequence). V lost 6 bases to trimming and J lost 0 bases, with 18 bases between them. The CDR3 spans 16 residues. DNA for the CDR3: TGCAGTGCCAGGCGAGGGGGGGCAGGTAGCAATCAGCCCCAGCATTTT. This encodes CSARRGGAGSNQPQHF.